This T cell receptor beta chain appears in the sequencing data of a study of blood T cell repertoires in COVID-19. Study overall: Sites in the United States, Italy and Spain provided acute and convalescent COVID-19 samples.

Authors' processing steps: Reference gene primer amplification in the assay estimated nucleated cell counts. The assay was immunoSEQ multiplex PCR, and TCRdb's table has in-frame clones only and misses some. V and J calls and clone size are copied from that table; D and trimming were computed from the DNA. The sample records roughly 100,000 clones, 70% to 90% being singletons. CDR3 length: 15 amino acids. Looked up from germline, CDR1 is SGHRS and CDR2 is YFSETQ. V was pared by 5 bases and J by 2 bases, with 8 bases of the junction left unmatched. Sequences were obtained from peripheral blood. This chain joins TRBV5-1 and TRBJ2-7; 9 bases are a match to TRBD1. The receptor's source is a man aged 45-65 years with active COVID-19. CDR3 protein: CASREGQGPTYEQYF. The CDR3 nucleotides are TGCGCCAGCAGGGAAGGACAGGGGCCAACCTACGAGCAGTACTTC.